This is a list of T cell receptor beta chains from one sample in a study of Graves' ophthalmopathy and Graves' hyperthyroidism. A single record per CDR3 protein comes from TCRdb applying MiXCR to the multiplex PCR reads. The sample lists some 400,000 distinct CDR3 sequences, around 16% occurring once. The sequenced material came from peripheral blood. These receptors all stem from a woman younger than 30 with Graves' ophthalmopathy. CDR3s include the opening cysteine and the closing phenylalanine or tryptophan. D genes are given only for firm matches. Some rows mark clone size as missing; the rest say once, few, many or name a class of expanded clone.

v_call	j_call	d_call	clone_size	cdr3_aa	cdr3_nt
TRBV6-1	TRBJ1-5	TRBD1	many	CASRTTGGLNQPQHF	TGTGCCAGCAGGACTACAGGGGGCCTCAATCAGCCCCAGCATTTT
TRBV29-1	TRBJ1-3	.	many	CSVEVGQGLPGNTIYF	TGCAGCGTTGAAGTCGGGCAGGGCTTGCCTGGAAACACCATATATTTT
TRBV12-3/TRBV12-4	TRBJ2-5	TRBD1	once	CASRQGAEETQYF	TGTGCCAGCAGACAGGGGGCGGAGGAGACCCAGTACTTC
TRBV6-1	TRBJ1-6	TRBD1	many	CASSQGQSSSYNSPLHF	TGTGCCAGCAGTCAGGGACAGTCGAGCTCCTATAATTCACCCCTCCACTTT
TRBV19	TRBJ2-7	.	many	CASSITGTYGQYF	TGTGCCAGTAGTATAACGGGGACGTACGGGCAGTACTTC
TRBV6-1	TRBJ2-4	.	.	CASSAVQSDQYF	TGTGCCAGCAGTGCCGTCCAATCGGATCAGTACTTC
TRBV28	TRBJ2-7	TRBD2	.	CASSRTSGTTGYEQYF	TGTGCCAGCAGCAGGACTAGCGGGACAACGGGCTACGAGCAGTACTTC
TRBV7-2	TRBJ1-6	.	.	CASSLEGGIVSPLHF	TGTGCCAGCAGCTTGGAGGGCGGAATTGTTTCACCCCTCCACTTT
TRBV12-3/TRBV12-4	TRBJ2-5	.	many	CASRSEQASQYF	TGTGCCAGCAGATCCGAGCAAGCCTCCCAGTACTTC
TRBV7-3	TRBJ2-5	TRBD1	many	CASSFSGTGRETQYF	TGTGCCAGCAGCTTTTCAGGGACAGGGCGAGAGACCCAGTACTTC
TRBV9	TRBJ1-1	.	many	CASSERGGAGTEAFF	TGTGCCAGCAGCGAGAGAGGAGGGGCAGGCACTGAAGCTTTCTTT
TRBV15	TRBJ2-2	.	many	CATSRELGGRNTGELFF	TGTGCCACCAGCAGAGAGCTGGGCGGCCGCAACACCGGGGAGCTGTTTTTT
TRBV5-1	TRBJ2-6	.	few	CASSFGQRRANVLTF	TGCGCCAGCAGCTTTGGACAGCGAAGGGCCAACGTCCTGACTTTC
TRBV11-2	TRBJ2-2	TRBD1	many	CASSSGQGGYTGELFF	TGTGCCAGCAGCTCCGGACAGGGGGGGTACACCGGGGAGCTGTTTTTT
TRBV6-1	TRBJ1-5	.	many	CASIGEGPLGWPQHF	TGTGCCAGCATAGGAGAAGGCCCCCTAGGGTGGCCCCAGCATTTT
TRBV6-1	TRBJ1-6	.	.	CASSAGTKNSPLHF	TGTGCCAGCAGTGCCGGGACCAAGAATTCACCCCTCCACTTT
TRBV10-2	TRBJ1-1	.	many	CASSERARGARGWAGGAFF	TGCGCCAGCAGTGAAAGGGCCCGAGGCGCCCGAGGATGGGCGGGGGGAGCTTTCTTT
TRBV6-2/TRBV6-3	TRBJ1-2	.	many	CASSYQASYGYTF	TGTGCCAGCAGTTACCAGGCTTCATATGGCTACACCTTC
TRBV27	TRBJ1-1	.	many	CASSLIEGTLNTEAFF	TGTGCCAGCAGTTTAATAGAAGGGACCCTGAACACTGAAGCTTTCTTT
TRBV18	TRBJ1-6	.	many	CASSPQRQGSPLHF	TGTGCCAGCTCCCCTCAGCGGCAGGGGTCACCCCTCCACTTT
TRBV27	TRBJ2-7	TRBD1	many	CASSRTGANYEQYF	TGTGCCAGCTCTAGGACAGGCGCGAACTACGAGCAGTACTTC
TRBV30	TRBJ1-1	TRBD1	many	CAWSVLGFWTGSNTEAFF	TGTGCCTGGAGTGTACTCGGGTTCTGGACAGGGTCTAACACTGAAGCTTTCTTT
TRBV5-1	TRBJ2-5	TRBD1	many	CASSIRTGWQETQYF	TGCGCCAGCAGCATACGGACAGGTTGGCAGGAGACCCAGTACTTC
TRBV18	TRBJ1-5	.	many	CASSPVSNQPQHF	TGTGCCAGCTCACCAGTTAGCAATCAGCCCCAGCATTTT
TRBV7-9	TRBJ2-4	.	.	CASSLFLGTLADIQYF	TGTGCCAGCAGCTTATTTCTCGGGACCCTGGCGGACATTCAGTACTTC
TRBV6-1	TRBJ2-5	TRBD1	many	CASSAQQGAVQETQYF	TGTGCCAGCAGTGCCCAACAGGGGGCCGTCCAAGAGACCCAGTACTTC
TRBV28	TRBJ1-1	TRBD1	.	CASSRAGGFSEAFF	TGTGCCAGCAGCCGGGCAGGGGGCTTCTCTGAAGCTTTCTTT
TRBV6-2/TRBV6-3	TRBJ1-5	TRBD1	.	CASNLQGSAQPQHF	TGTGCCAGCAATTTACAGGGGTCCGCTCAGCCCCAGCATTTT
TRBV6-2/TRBV6-3	TRBJ1-1	.	many	CASTLPQGEKTEAFF	TGTGCCAGCACTTTACCTCAGGGAGAGAAGACTGAAGCTTTCTTT
TRBV6-2/TRBV6-3	TRBJ2-5	TRBD2	.	CASSSSGSGGTQYF	TGTGCCAGCAGTTCCAGCGGGAGTGGAGGGACCCAGTACTTC
TRBV7-2	TRBJ1-1	.	many	CASSPRGPTNTEAFF	TGTGCCAGCAGCCCTCGGGGGCCCACGAACACTGAAGCTTTCTTT
TRBV7-3	TRBJ2-6	TRBD1	many	CASSPTTGVGSGANVLTF	TGTGCCAGCAGCCCAACAACAGGGGTCGGCTCTGGGGCCAACGTCCTGACTTTC
TRBV9	TRBJ1-1	TRBD1	many	CASSGGGIRTGGQNTEAFF	TGTGCCAGCAGCGGTGGAGGTATTAGGACAGGGGGCCAAAACACTGAAGCTTTCTTT
TRBV7-2	TRBJ1-5	.	many	CASSPSPEGDQPQHF	TGTGCCAGCAGCCCCAGCCCCGAGGGGGATCAGCCCCAGCATTTT
TRBV5-1	TRBJ2-2	.	many	CASSLGYTGELFF	TGCGCCAGCAGCCTGGGCTACACCGGGGAGCTGTTTTTT
TRBV24-1	TRBJ1-1	.	many	CATSDTDSTEAFF	TGTGCCACCAGTGATACCGACAGTACTGAAGCTTTCTTT
TRBV4-1	TRBJ2-2	TRBD2	many	CASSPEAGRGTTNTGELFF	TGCGCCAGCAGCCCAGAGGCAGGGCGGGGGACCACGAACACCGGGGAGCTGTTTTTT
TRBV18	TRBJ1-2	TRBD1	many	CASSRTGGFNYGYTF	TGTGCCAGCTCAAGGACAGGGGGTTTCAACTATGGCTACACCTTC
TRBV11-2	TRBJ1-2	TRBD1	many	CASSLVGTEGGSYTF	TGTGCCAGCAGCTTAGTTGGGACAGAGGGCGGTAGCTACACCTTC
TRBV2	TRBJ1-5	TRBD1	.	CASSEHRGPNQPQHF	TGTGCCAGCAGTGAACACAGGGGGCCTAATCAGCCCCAGCATTTT
TRBV6-1	TRBJ1-2	.	.	CASSRNTEYGYTF	TGTGCCAGCAGTCGGAACACGGAGTATGGCTACACCTTC
TRBV6-5	TRBJ1-1	.	many	CASSYARQGTPEAFF	TGTGCCAGCAGTTACGCGAGGCAGGGGACCCCTGAAGCTTTCTTT